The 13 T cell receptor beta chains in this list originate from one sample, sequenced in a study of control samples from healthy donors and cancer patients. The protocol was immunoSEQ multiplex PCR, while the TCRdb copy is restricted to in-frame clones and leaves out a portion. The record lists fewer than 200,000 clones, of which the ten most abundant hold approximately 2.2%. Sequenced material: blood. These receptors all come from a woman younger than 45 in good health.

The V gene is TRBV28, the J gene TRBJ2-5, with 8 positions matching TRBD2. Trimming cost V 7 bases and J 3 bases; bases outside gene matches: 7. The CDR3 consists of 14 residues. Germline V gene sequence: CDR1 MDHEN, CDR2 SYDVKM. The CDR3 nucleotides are TGTGCCAGCATCCTAACCGGGGGGGAAGAGACCCAGTACTTC. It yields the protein CASILTGGEETQYF.

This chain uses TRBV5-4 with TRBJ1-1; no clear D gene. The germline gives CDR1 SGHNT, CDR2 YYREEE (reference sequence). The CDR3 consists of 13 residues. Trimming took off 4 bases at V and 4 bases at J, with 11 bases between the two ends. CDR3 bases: TGTGCCAGCAGCCTGGGTCTCGTCACTGAAGCTTTCTTT. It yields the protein CASSLGLVTEAFF.

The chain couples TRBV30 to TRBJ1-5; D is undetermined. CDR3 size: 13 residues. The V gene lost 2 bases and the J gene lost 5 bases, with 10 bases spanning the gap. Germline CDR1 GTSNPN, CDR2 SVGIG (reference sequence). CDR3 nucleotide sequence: TGTGCCTGGAGTTCGTCGAGTGATCAGCCCCAGCATTTT. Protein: CAWSSSSDQPQHF.

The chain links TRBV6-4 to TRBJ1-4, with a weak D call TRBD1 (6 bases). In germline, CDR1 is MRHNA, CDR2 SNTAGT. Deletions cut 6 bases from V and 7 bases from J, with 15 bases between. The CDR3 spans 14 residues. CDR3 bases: TGTGCCAGCAGCGCACGAGGGGGACGTGAAAAACTGTTTTTT. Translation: CASSARGGREKLFF.

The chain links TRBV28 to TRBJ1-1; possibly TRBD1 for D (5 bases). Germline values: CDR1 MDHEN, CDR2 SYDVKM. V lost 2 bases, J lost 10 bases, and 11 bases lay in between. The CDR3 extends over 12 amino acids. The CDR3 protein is CASSLVGDAAFF. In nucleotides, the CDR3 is TGTGCCAGCAGTTTAGTGGGGGACGCAGCTTTCTTT.

DNA of the CDR3: TGCAGCGTTCGGGGGATTATGAACACTGAAGCTTTCTTT. Its translation: CSVRGIMNTEAFF. This chain joins TRBV29-1 and TRBJ1-1, with a possible D match to TRBD1 (5 bases). Trimming left V 5 bases short and J 0 bases short, with 10 bases between. The CDR3 has 13 residues. Germline CDR1 SQVTM, CDR2 ANQGSEA.

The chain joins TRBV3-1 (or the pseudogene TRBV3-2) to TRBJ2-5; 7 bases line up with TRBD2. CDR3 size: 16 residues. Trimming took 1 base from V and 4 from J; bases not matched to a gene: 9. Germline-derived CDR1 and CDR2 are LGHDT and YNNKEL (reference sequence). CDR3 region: CASSQAGRGGIETQYF. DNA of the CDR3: TGTGCCAGCAGCCAAGCGGGGAGGGGAGGGATAGAGACCCAGTACTTC.

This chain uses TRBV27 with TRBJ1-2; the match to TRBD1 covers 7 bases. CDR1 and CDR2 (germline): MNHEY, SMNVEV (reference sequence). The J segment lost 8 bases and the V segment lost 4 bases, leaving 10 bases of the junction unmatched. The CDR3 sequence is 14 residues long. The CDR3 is CASSSVGVGGGYTF. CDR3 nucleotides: TGTGCCAGCAGTTCCGTCGGTGTAGGGGGCGGCTACACCTTC.

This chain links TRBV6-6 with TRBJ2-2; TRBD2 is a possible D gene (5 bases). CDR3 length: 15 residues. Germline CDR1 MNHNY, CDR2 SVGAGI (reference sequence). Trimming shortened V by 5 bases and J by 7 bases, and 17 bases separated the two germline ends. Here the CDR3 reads CASSNPSRSGGELFF. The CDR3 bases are TGTGCCAGCAGTAACCCCAGCCGAAGCGGCGGGGAGCTGTTTTTT.

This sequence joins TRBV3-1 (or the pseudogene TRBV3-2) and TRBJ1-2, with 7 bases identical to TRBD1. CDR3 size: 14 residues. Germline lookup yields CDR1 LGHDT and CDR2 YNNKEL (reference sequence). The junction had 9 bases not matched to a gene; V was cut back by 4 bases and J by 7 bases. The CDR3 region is CASSPGDRHLGYTF. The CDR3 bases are TGTGCCAGCAGCCCAGGGGACAGACATCTTGGCTACACCTTC.

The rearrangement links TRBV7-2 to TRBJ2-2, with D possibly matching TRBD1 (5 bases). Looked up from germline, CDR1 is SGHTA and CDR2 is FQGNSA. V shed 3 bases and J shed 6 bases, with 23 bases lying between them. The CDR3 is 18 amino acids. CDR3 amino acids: CASSFNNRPGQRAGELFF. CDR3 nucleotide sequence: TGTGCCAGCAGCTTTAACAATAGACCAGGGCAACGGGCCGGGGAGCTGTTTTTT.

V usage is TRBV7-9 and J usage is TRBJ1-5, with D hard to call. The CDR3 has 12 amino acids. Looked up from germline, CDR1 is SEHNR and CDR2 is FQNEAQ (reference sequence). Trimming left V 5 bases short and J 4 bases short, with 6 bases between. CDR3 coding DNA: TGTGCCAGCAGCCACCGTAATCAGCCCCAGCATTTT. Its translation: CASSHRNQPQHF.

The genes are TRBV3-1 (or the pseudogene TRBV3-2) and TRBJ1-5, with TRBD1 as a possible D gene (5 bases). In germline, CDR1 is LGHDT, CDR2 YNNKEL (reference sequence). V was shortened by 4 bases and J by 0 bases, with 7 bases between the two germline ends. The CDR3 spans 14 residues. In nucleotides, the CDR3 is TGTGCCAGCAGCCCGACAGATAGCAATCAGCCCCAGCATTTT. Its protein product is CASSPTDSNQPQHF.